This T cell receptor (beta chain) emerged from a study of T cells in Graves' hyperthyroidism and ophthalmopathy. V trimming: 5 bases; J trimming: 3 bases; junction bases outside the gene matches: 6. The CDR3 runs to 14 residues. CDR1 and CDR2 from the germline V gene are SGHTA and FQGNSA. RNA transcripts gave rise to amplified TCR beta CDR3 regions. During a first-round RT-PCR of the TCR CDR3, the HTBI primer set was used. TCRdb processed the multiplex PCR reads anew with MiXCR; each CDR3 protein has one entry. The table has hundreds of thousands of distinct CDR3 sequences, roughly a third seen once; the top ten hold around 32%. This clonotype was seen many times.

The rearrangement links TRBV7-2 to TRBJ1-1; 7 bases map to TRBD1. This clonotype originated in a woman aged 40-49 years with Graves' hyperthyroidism. The sequencing sample was made of blood. The CDR3 here is CASSPGQVDTEAFF. The CDR3 DNA is TGTGCCAGCAGCCCTGGACAGGTTGACACTGAAGCTTTCTTT.